This T cell receptor beta chain was captured in a study of shared clonotypes between healthy human individuals. Points from the study as a whole: Several donors showed sharing of 4.5% to 5% of naive CD4 clonotypes.

CD45RO-negative cells were positively selected for CCR7, leaving out terminally differentiated effector memory CD45RA+ cells. To note about this clone: The antigen remains undetermined.

The V end lost 2 bases, the J end lost 3 bases, and 16 bases lay between the germline ends. The CDR3 runs to 16 residues. The germline V gene has CDR1 SGHDT and CDR2 YYEEEE. As handled by the study authors: ImmunoSEQ gave junction-only sequences without quality scores, so filtering differed. Assay: immunoSEQ multiplex PCR; the TCRdb copy retains only in-frame clones and omits some. V and J calls and clone size are those listed in that table; D and trimming were worked out from the DNA. This table has approximately 2,000,000 clones, roughly 93% appearing once. This clonotype originated in a man between 18 and 35 years old in good health. Some clones in this sample may be carry-over from other donors' samples. The J gene is TRBJ2-3, the V gene TRBV5-6; perhaps TRBD2 as D (6 bases). Source material: naive CD8+ T cells from PBMCs. The CDR3 DNA reads as TGTGCCAGCAGCTTCGCCGGGACTGCCCCGACAGATACGCAGTATTTT. Its translation: CASSFAGTAPTDTQYF.